The source of this T cell receptor beta chain is a study of cytomegalovirus exposure and HLA in healthy donors (dated by TCRdb to about 2017). The study in broad terms: In an earlier analysis of 550 to 750 of the donors, 250 to 350 Gb of sequence data and just under 120 million unique TCR beta sequences from about 179 million T cells were reported. About 300 gigabases of sequencing data and 70 million to 100 million unique TCR sequences were included in an early release covering roughly 600 HLA-typed donors. The genetic ancestry cluster associated with self-reported Caucasian donors included around four fifths of the approximately 430 genotyped donors. The study aimed to test whether cataloging public T cell receptors could reveal signatures of past pathogen exposure. Using immunosequencing, the study profiled T cell repertoires from about 650 subjects and related those repertoires to cytomegalovirus serostatus. Along with the 666-subject first cohort, a separate validation cohort of around 110 different subjects was used. High-throughput TCR immunosequencing, statistical association of individual TCRs with disease status, and machine learning were combined to predict cytomegalovirus infection status. To study patterns of TCR occurrence, a later analysis re-analyzed previously published TCR beta repertoires from 650 to 750 donors and added high-resolution HLA genotyping. Rather than using new phenotypic data, the later analysis identified candidate immune exposures from TCR beta sequences and from how often those sequences occurred across donors. An earlier analysis of approximately 630 of the donors applied high-throughput TCR beta sequencing to assess whether each TCR beta V gene segment acted as functional or pseudogenic. Alongside the repertoire data, information on donor age, sex, ethnicity and CMV serostatus was compiled. A later genetic analysis took genome-wide SNP genotypes for about three fifths of the roughly 700 donors and used that subset as a discovery cohort. Every repertoire in the discovery cohort had been generated on one and the same sequencing platform. Class I and class II HLA loci were covered by the typing at four-digit resolution. The number of donors typed differed by locus, with roughly 620-630 for A, B, C, DRB1 and DQB1, more than 500 for DQA1, 600 to 610 for DPA1, and approximately 470 for DPB1. Roughly 5 DR-DQ haplotypes were handled as single units for association and clustering because linkage in the cohort was strong. Among roughly 400 genotyped donors of the cohort, an average of approximately 240,000 unique TCR beta nucleotide sequences was sequenced per donor, of which about 18% were non-productive.

V loses 1 base at its end and J loses 4 bases; junction bases beyond the gene matches: 3. The CDR3, cysteine through phenylalanine, is 16 amino acids long. Only CDR3 DNA remains: 48 bases, in frame from the first base. The germline V gene (reference sequence) provides CDR1 MNHEY and CDR2 SMNVEV. General findings and caveats noted by the study authors: Because some donors lacked HLA typing at each locus, the association tests relied only on the typed subset. The classifier was reported to diagnose cytomegalovirus status with high specificity and sensitivity in both the original cohort and the validation cohort. A group of highly shared sequence variants was considered likely to be a technical artifact of the sequencing pipeline. For the cohort, immune exposure information was limited to CMV serostatus. In a later analysis, about 16,000 TCR beta sequences were associated with specific HLA alleles at a false discovery rate of 0.05. According to a later analysis, parvovirus B19, influenza, CMV and Epstein-Barr virus appeared linked to several top co-occurrence clusters. Assigning TCR associations to individual alleles was difficult when HLA alleles, especially DR and DQ, strongly co-occurred. Most CMV-associated TCR beta chains appeared to be HLA-restricted in a later analysis, and the HLA associations seemed to be driven largely by CMV exposure. Most TCR sequences were seen in very few donors, while some public TCRs were found in many individuals. In a later analysis, HLA-associated TCR beta chains were found to be more clonally expanded and to have lower generation probabilities than equally common non-associated chains. According to a later genetic analysis, donors in an Asian-associated ancestry cluster had fewer N-insertions in productive TCRs than the approximately 690-donor mean. A later genetic analysis associated a missense DCLRE1C variant with V-gene and J-gene trimming of TCR beta chains, and an independent cohort replicated the association. The 87-base-pair reads could not distinguish some IMGT-functional V segments, including TRBV6-2 and TRBV6-3, so those segments were excluded. In vitro tests confirmed that a few of the cytomegalovirus-associated TCR beta chains recognize cytomegalovirus antigens. Because counts were too low, approximately 18 rarely observed V segments, including chromosome 9 orphons, were excluded from the earlier analysis of roughly 580 of the donors. The study listed 164 TCR beta chains as associated with cytomegalovirus. Linkage disequilibrium might explain the correlated functional status among segregating V segments, but an unknown experimental factor could not be ruled out. A further reported finding was that TCR beta sequences accurately predicted the HLA-A and HLA-B alleles for most subjects in the first cohort. Roughly uniform sequencing depth across donors was assumed in presence/absence analyses, although this assumption may not hold. Only TCR beta chains were sequenced in this cohort, and the absence of alpha or paired-chain data limited detectable features. The authors suggested that the approach could potentially be generalized to other disease states and immunological phenotypes. In a later analysis, TCR association rates were found to vary across HLA loci, with the most associated TCRs seen for DRB1 alleles and the fewest for HLA-C alleles. In an earlier analysis of about 600 of the donors, most TCR beta V segments appeared in productive rearrangements about 87% or about 30% of the time, broadly matching IMGT annotations.

About this clone: No antigen is known for it. There are no base qualities to consult, and no much larger clone falls within one base.

The library was prepared using the immunoSEQ multiplex PCR assay. A mixture of 60 forward primers for TCR Vbeta segments and 13 reverse primers for TCR Jbeta segments was used in the multiplex PCR. The CDR3 region of rearranged TCR beta genes was amplified from genomic DNA by a multiplex PCR assay. The amplified TCR beta libraries were sequenced on the Illumina HiSeq System as 87-base-pair reads. Per the authors' processing: A later analysis counted tens of millions of unique TCR beta chains across the 650 to 700 repertoires, and around 9.9 million of these chains were shared by at least two donors. A nearest-neighbor algorithm error-corrected the raw reads and collapsed the reads into unique sequences, merging closely related sequences to remove PCR and sequencing errors. CDR3 sequences were aligned to IMGT reference sequences to assign V, D and J gene segments. For a sequence to be retained, at least a six-nucleotide match to both a V gene segment and a J gene segment was required. Rearrangements were called productive when the CDR3 lacked stop codons and stayed in frame with V and J; all others were non-productive. Following IMGT convention, CDR3 was defined as the stretch from the second conserved V-encoded cysteine to the conserved J-encoded phenylalanine. Sequences without an unambiguous match to a single V gene segment were excluded from the earlier analysis of a few hundred of the donors. In an earlier analysis of 500 to 750 of the donors, V segments were called functional above 56.7% productive rearrangements and were called segregating when the between-donor standard deviation exceeded 5%. A statistical classification framework was built for diagnosing cytomegalovirus status from the catalog of TCR beta chain sequences. V and J gene assignment, in a later analysis, came from comparing TCR nucleotide sequences with IMGT/GENE-DB human TR gene sequences. Using the TCRdist pipeline, a later analysis assigned CDR3 sequences along with most-parsimonious VDJ recombination scenarios. In a later analysis, each TCR beta chain was defined by its CDR3 amino acid sequence together with its V-gene family, and reads without a unique V-gene family were excluded. In a later analysis, 450 to 600 highly shared, low-generation-probability nucleotide sequences were removed to address suspected cross-contamination and a sequencing artifact. In a later analysis, a clonal expansion index for each public chain was calculated from normalized within-repertoire ranks of inferred template counts. In a later analysis, generation probabilities were computed with a VDJ recombination model fitted to out-of-frame rearrangements, and the resulting probabilities were checked against IGoR. In a later analysis, hypergeometric tests were used to score TCR-TCR, TCR-HLA and TCR-CMV co-occurrence, with a repertoire-size bias correction applied to TCR pairs. To estimate false discovery rates, a later analysis permuted the HLA or CMV assignments 20 times. In a later analysis, co-occurring TCRs were grouped using DBSCAN, with TCRdist sequence similarity added in when clustering inside HLA-allele-positive subsets. Repertoires with fewer than 30,000 or more than 120,000 public chains were left out of co-occurrence clustering, as were five repertoires with anomalous nucleotide sharing. This immuneACCESS table, as held by TCRdb, lists in-frame sequences with V and J called but not all clones. Of the missing ones, under half trace to an unresolved V gene in checked studies; the others have no known cause. V, J and clone size are taken as reported in that table, and D and trimming were inferred from the DNA itself. Across this sample there are 120,000 or so clones, with around 80% seen only once. The ten largest account for less than 0.25% of the sample.

The cohort consisted of some 670 healthy bone marrow donors. All cohort members were sampled while nominally healthy, although unrecorded immune exposures were likely present. The donor was CMV seronegative and was included in the group of a few hundred seronegative cohort members. Each donor provided a peripheral blood sample, and peripheral blood mononuclear cells were used for TCR beta sequencing. The Qiagen DNeasy Blood Extraction Kit was used to extract genomic DNA from the blood cell samples. Sequenced: PBMCs. This TCR was recovered from a man aged 50 to 60 in good health and CMV-seronegative. The rearranged chain carries TRBV27 and TRBJ2-2; 10 junctional bases match TRBD1. The CDR3 reads CASSLFGQGVTGELFF. The DNA reads TGTGCCAGCAGTTTATTTGGACAGGGGGTCACCGGGGAGCTGTTTTTT.